The 27 T cell receptor beta chains below come from one sample, sequenced in a study of T-cell reconstitution after alpha-beta-depleted transplantation in children. Construction of the TCRbeta library involved unique molecular identifiers. TCRdb re-derived calls from the PCR reads in MiXCR, one entry per CDR3 protein. The sample lists some 500,000 distinct CDR3 sequences, about 18% occurring once. The specimen comprised PBMCs from the stem cell graft donor, sampled from the stem cell graft. Receptor source: a human donor who donated a stem cell graft to a child with acute lymphoblastic leukemia.

This clonotype was picked up a small number of times. The rearrangement uses TRBV5-1 and TRBJ2-2; D unresolved. Germline V CDR1 and CDR2: SGHRS, YFSETQ. The CDR3 contains 14 residues. V was clipped by 3 bases and J by 7 bases, with 13 bases between them. The CDR3 nucleotides are TGCGCCAGCAGCTGGATTGAACTTGGCGGGGAGCTGTTTTTT. Translated: CASSWIELGGELFF.

The chain has TRBV20-1 and TRBJ2-7; D unclear. This CDR3 region has 15 residues. CDR1 and CDR2 (germline): DFQATT, SNEGSKA (reference sequence). V was shortened by 0 bases and J by 0 bases, with 12 bases between the two germline ends. The CDR3, as DNA: TGCAGTGCTAGAGATCCGAGCAGGAACTCCTACGAGCAGTACTTC. It codes for CSARDPSRNSYEQYF.

This clonotype was recorded a few times. This chain links TRBV27 with TRBJ1-2; 7 bases line up with TRBD1. V shed 5 bases and J 5 bases; nucleotides not matched to a gene: 11. The CDR3 totals 15 residues. Germline loops: CDR1 MNHEY, CDR2 SMNVEV (reference sequence). The CDR3 DNA follows: TGTGCCAGCAGTCACAGCCCACAGGGGATTTATGGCTACACCTTC. Translation gives CASSHSPQGIYGYTF.

In this sample, this clonotype turned up a few times. The J gene is TRBJ2-1, the V gene TRBV7-9; a weak D match, TRBD2 (6 bases). Germline CDR1 and CDR2: SEHNR and FQNEAQ (reference sequence). Between the trimmed V and J ends, which lost 4 bases and 2 bases, there was a span of 12 bases. The length of the CDR3 is 15 residues. The CDR3 DNA reads TGTGCCAGCAGCTCCGCCGGGAGAGCCTACAATGAGCAGTTCTTC. As protein: CASSSAGRAYNEQFF.

The chain has TRBV5-6 and TRBJ2-7; 9 bases are a match to TRBD2. Trimming cost V 6 bases and J 0 bases; bases outside gene matches: 7. The length of the CDR3 is 15 residues. Germline V gene lookup returns CDR1 SGHDT and CDR2 YYEEEE. This CDR3 reads CASTMTSGYSYEQYF. In nucleotides, the CDR3 is TGTGCCAGCACCATGACTAGCGGATACTCCTACGAGCAGTACTTC.

This clonotype was observed a few times. This chain links TRBV9 with TRBJ1-2, with 8 bases fitting TRBD1. Per germline, CDR1 SGDLS and CDR2 YYNGEE. The CDR3 extends over 16 amino acids. Trimming at V came to 1 base and at J to 6 bases, leaving 11 bases not matched to a gene. DNA for the CDR3: TGTGCCAGCAGCGTATCTTCAGGGGGCGGCCTGGATGGCTACACCTTC. It codes for CASSVSSGGGLDGYTF.

The chain uses TRBV6-1 and TRBJ2-1; TRBD2 might be the D (6 bases). V dropped 6 bases and J dropped 4 bases, with 10 bases sitting between them. The CDR3 extends over 13 amino acids. Germline V gene sequence: CDR1 MNHNS, CDR2 SASEGT. CDR3 protein: CASRQTSYNEQFF. The CDR3 bases are TGTGCCAGCAGACAGACTAGTTACAATGAGCAGTTCTTC.

This clonotype was seen only a few times. The chain carries TRBV12-3 or TRBV12-4 and TRBJ2-3, with 7 bases fitting TRBD1. The CDR3 has 15 residues. J gave up 2 bases and V 7 bases, and 9 bases lay outside the gene matches. The CDR3 is CASIFPGQTTDTQYF. CDR3 DNA sequence: TGTGCCAGCATTTTCCCGGGACAGACCACAGATACGCAGTATTTT.

The rearrangement joins TRBV6-1 to TRBJ1-5; perhaps TRBD1 as D (5 bases). Deletions cut 7 bases from V and 6 bases from J, with 16 bases between. Germline V lookup: CDR1 MNHNS, CDR2 SASEGT. This CDR3 has 14 amino acids. The chain's CDR3 is CASIRDARAQPQHF. CDR3 in DNA: TGTGCCAGCATCCGGGACGCGAGGGCTCAGCCCCAGCATTTT.

The chain employs TRBV5-1 and TRBJ2-7; no clear D. There are 14 residues in the CDR3. V was trimmed by 0 bases and J by 2 bases, leaving 9 bases between them. Germline V gene lookup returns CDR1 SGHRS and CDR2 YFSETQ. Here the CDR3 reads CASSLGFGPYEQYF. The CDR3 nucleotides are TGCGCCAGCAGCTTGGGATTCGGGCCCTACGAGCAGTACTTC.

The chain is built from TRBV18 and TRBJ1-1; tentative D call: TRBD1 (6 bases). This CDR3 is built from 12 residues. The germline V and J ends were trimmed by 0 bases and 12 bases, with 11 bases remaining between them. From germline, CDR1 is KGHSH and CDR2 LQKENI. The CDR3 DNA follows: TGTGCCAGCTCACCACCCGGACAGACCCCTTTCTTT. It specifies CASSPPGQTPFF. The whole variable domain, remainder taken from reference TRBV18 and TRBJ1-1, is NAGVMQNPRHLVRRRGQEARLRCSPMKGHSHVYWYRQLPEEGLKFMVYLQKENIIDESGMPKERFSAEFPKEGPSILRIQQVVRGDSAAYFCASSPPGQTPFFGQGTRLTVV.

In this sample, this clonotype turned up a few times. The chain recombines TRBV20-1 with TRBJ2-7; 10 bases map to TRBD2. With 5 bases clipped from V and 7 bases from J, the junction kept 8 bases outside the gene matches. In germline, CDR1 is DFQATT, CDR2 SNEGSKA (reference sequence). CDR3 length equals 13 residues. As DNA, the CDR3 is TGCAGTGCTCTTAGCGGGGGGCAGAAGGAGCAGTACTTC. Its translation: CSALSGGQKEQYF.

This clonotype showed up many times. V gene TRBV9 combines with J gene TRBJ2-3, with D maybe TRBD1 (6 bases). V lost 3 bases and J lost 0, with 17 bases in between. CDR1 and CDR2 (germline): SGDLS, YYNGEE. CDR3 length: 17 residues. The chain's CDR3 is CASSARWWGPSTDTQYF. For the CDR3, the DNA is TGTGCCAGCAGCGCCCGATGGTGGGGGCCTAGCACAGATACGCAGTATTTT.

The V gene is TRBV24-1, the J gene TRBJ2-2, with D perhaps matching TRBD2 (6 bases). The CDR3 runs 15 residues. Trimming took 9 bases from V and 0 from J, leaving 13 bases between them. The germline V gene has CDR1 KGHDR and CDR2 SFDVKD. The CDR3 loop reads CATSISGANTGELFF. The CDR3 DNA reads TGTGCCACCTCTATATCGGGAGCGAACACCGGGGAGCTGTTTTTT.

The chain joins TRBV6-4 to TRBJ1-1; TRBD1 is a possible D gene (5 bases). Germline V CDR1 and CDR2: MRHNA, SNTAGT. CDR3 length equals 12 residues. Trimming stripped 8 bases from V and 4 bases from J, with 11 bases between. CDR3 DNA sequence: TGTGCCAGCCTTGGGGCAGCCACTGAAGCTTTCTTT. Translating it yields CASLGAATEAFF.

This clonotype was picked up a small number of times. The chain combines TRBV27 with TRBJ1-4, with 7 bases lining up with TRBD1. Germline V gives CDR1 MNHEY, CDR2 SMNVEV (reference sequence). The CDR3 is made up of 12 amino acids. Losses at the gene ends were 6 bases for V and 8 bases for J; bases not matched to a gene: 3. CDR3: CASRTGYEKLFF. The CDR3 region has the DNA TGTGCCAGCAGGACAGGGTACGAAAAACTGTTTTTT.

This clonotype was counted a few times. The V and J genes are TRBV29-1 and TRBJ2-3; D possibly corresponds to TRBD2 (5 bases). The CDR3 consists of 13 residues. Germline V gene lookup returns CDR1 SQVTM and CDR2 ANQGSEA. Trimming removed 3 bases at V and 6 bases at J, with 13 bases between. CDR3 loop: CSVEGLGGDTQYF. The CDR3 DNA reads TGCAGCGTTGAGGGTTTGGGCGGGGATACGCAGTATTTT.

CDR3 protein: CATSSRDRGETFF. The DNA of the CDR3 is TGTGCCACCAGCTCGCGGGACAGGGGGGAGACTTTCTTT. This chain connects TRBV15 to TRBJ1-1, with 11 bases matching TRBD1. CDR1 and CDR2 from the germline V gene are LNHNV and YYDKDF (reference sequence). This CDR3 is built from 13 residues. J gave up 12 bases and V 5 bases, and 8 bases lay outside the gene matches.

V and J are TRBV27 and TRBJ2-7, with 9 bases fitting TRBD2. Germline values: CDR1 MNHEY, CDR2 SMNVEV (reference sequence). V lost 2 bases and J lost 3; bases outside the gene matches: 8. The CDR3 totals 16 residues. Written as DNA, the CDR3 is TGTGCCAGCAGTTTAGGGGAGGCGGGAGGGTTCTACGAGCAGTACTTC. Protein product: CASSLGEAGGFYEQYF.

This clonotype was picked up a small number of times. CDR3 DNA: TGTGCCAGCAGTTATCTGAGACAAACTTTCTTT. Its protein is CASSYLRQTFF. This rearrangement joins TRBV6-5 to TRBJ1-1; D ambiguous. The germline V and J ends were trimmed by 3 bases and 12 bases, with 11 bases remaining between them. CDR3 size: 11 residues. From germline, CDR1 is MNHEY and CDR2 SVGAGI.

The gene calls are TRBV28 and TRBJ2-5; D not resolved. The CDR3 extends over 15 amino acids. Germline values: CDR1 MDHEN, CDR2 SYDVKM. Trimming took off 4 bases at V and 3 bases at J, with 15 bases between the two ends. CDR3 bases: TGTGCCAGCAGTTCTCAGCCGGACCAGGAAGAGACCCAGTACTTC. This codes for CASSSQPDQEETQYF.

The chain uses TRBV12-3 or TRBV12-4 and TRBJ2-2; the D is unclear. Trimming took 5 bases from V and 5 from J, leaving 6 bases between them. The CDR3 sequence is 12 residues long. The CDR3 DNA follows: TGTGCCAGCAGTCTATGGACCGGGGAGCTGTTTTTT. Its protein product is CASSLWTGELFF.

This clonotype was detected only a few times. Germline and junction disagree at one end, which may indicate a read error. The CDR3 is CASSAPRQGSSSF. The CDR3, as DNA: TGTGCCAGCAGCGCTCCTCGACAGGGGTCGAGTAGTTTT. The J gene is TRBJ1-4, the V gene TRBV7-9, with TRBD1 matching over 8 bases. The length of the CDR3 is 13 residues. Germline lookup yields CDR1 SEHNR and CDR2 FQNEAQ (reference sequence).

J is TRBJ1-2 and V is TRBV2; D unclear. The CDR3 runs 13 residues. CDR1 SNHLY and CDR2 FYNNEI come from the germline V gene. Trimming stripped 5 bases from V and 7 bases from J, with 14 bases between. The CDR3 reads CASSHRAGSGYTF. CDR3 bases: TGTGCCAGCAGTCACCGGGCTGGGAGTGGCTACACCTTC.

The chain combines TRBV7-2 with TRBJ2-2; D gene unclear. Trimming pared 2 bases from V and 1 base from J, leaving 5 bases between. The CDR3 loop spans 14 amino acids. From germline, CDR1 is SGHTA and CDR2 FQGNSA. CDR3 loop: CASSLWRNTGELFF. In DNA form, the CDR3 reads TGTGCCAGCAGCTTATGGAGGAACACCGGGGAGCTGTTTTTT. The entire variable domain, with the rest obtained from reference TRBV7-2 and TRBJ2-2, is as follows: GAGVSQSPSNKVTEKGKDVELRCDPISGHTALYWYRQSLGQGLEFLIYFQGNSAPDKSGLPSDRFSAERTGGSVSTLTIQRTQQEDSAVYLCASSLWRNTGELFFGEGSRLTVL.

The chain employs TRBV11-1 and TRBJ2-2; TRBD2 agrees at 16 bases. Germline V lookup: CDR1 SGHAT, CDR2 FQDESV (reference sequence). V lost 5 bases and J lost 3; bases outside the gene matches: 6. The CDR3 length is 18 residues. The CDR3 loop is CASSPPGLAGGYTGELFF. CDR3 in DNA: TGTGCCAGCAGCCCTCCGGGACTAGCGGGAGGGTACACCGGGGAGCTGTTTTTT.

This clonotype was seen a handful of times. The J gene is TRBJ2-1, the V gene TRBV6-5; 9 bases are a match to TRBD2. Germline CDR1 and CDR2: MNHEY and SVGAGI. The J segment lost 8 bases and the V segment lost 2 bases, leaving 7 bases of the junction unmatched. CDR3 length: 15 amino acids. This CDR3 reads CASSYGTSRVHEQFF. The DNA for the CDR3 is TGTGCCAGCAGTTACGGGACTAGCAGGGTCCATGAGCAGTTCTTC.